This T cell receptor beta chain appears in the sequencing data of a study of T cell responses to AZD1222 COVID-19 vaccine. Findings and caveats of the study: None of the repertoires were sampled until the peak T cell response had passed.

Some clones are missing from TCRdb's copy, which holds only in-frame ones; the method was immunoSEQ multiplex PCR. The repertoire holds 110,000 to 150,000 clones, with 92% as singletons. From germline, CDR1 is LNHDA and CDR2 SQIVND (reference sequence). This CDR3 region has 13 residues. The ends were cut back, 5 bases at V and 8 bases at J, with 10 bases in the middle. With regard to this clone: The target antigen is unknown.

Pooling covered second doses at about 4 or about 12 weeks. Sequencing was performed on peripheral blood, taken 28 days after the second AZD1222 dose. This sequence joins TRBV19 and TRBJ1-6; D remains ambiguous. This TCR was sampled from an adult who received the AZD1222 COVID-19 vaccine. DNA of the CDR3: TGTGCCAGTAGTCCCAGCCGCGATTCACCCCTCCACTTT. It is translated as CASSPSRDSPLHF.